This passage covers 10 T cell receptor beta chains from one sample sequenced in a study of CD8 T cells in ankylosing spondylitis. TCRdb re-called the 5' RACE reads with MiXCR, one entry per CDR3 protein. The table lists 700,000 to 850,000 distinct CDR3 sequences, 10% to 15% of them singletons. Study findings and constraints: Ankylosing spondylitis blood appeared to carry a characteristic TCR beta motif of roughly eight highly homologous variants.

The antigens of these receptors remain unknown. The sequencing input was blood, either unsorted or a sorted T cell fraction (not recorded which). These TCRs come from a male donor with ankylosing spondylitis.

V and J are TRBV6-2 or TRBV6-3 and TRBJ2-7; the D is unclear. Trimming pared 5 bases from V and 4 bases from J, leaving 12 bases between. The V gene's germline CDR1 is MNHEY and CDR2 SVGEGT. This CDR3 region has 13 residues. CDR3 residues: CASSPATTYEQYF. The CDR3 DNA sequence: TGTGCCAGCAGTCCCGCAACCACGTACGAGCAGTACTTC.

V and J are TRBV20-1 and TRBJ1-2; D not resolved. The CDR3 totals 11 residues. V lost 5 bases and J lost 4, with 8 bases in between. In germline, CDR1 is DFQATT, CDR2 SNEGSKA (reference sequence). The DNA of the CDR3 is TGCAGTGCTGAGGACTTCTATGGCTACACCTTC. Translated: CSAEDFYGYTF.

The chain uses TRBV7-2 and TRBJ2-1, with D perhaps matching TRBD1 (5 bases). Trimming cost V 1 base and J 5 bases, with 12 bases left between them. Germline CDR1 is SGHTA and CDR2 is FQGNSA. The CDR3 is made up of 15 amino acids. This CDR3 reads CASSLGQGSHNEQFF. The CDR3 nucleotides read TGTGCCAGCAGCTTAGGTCAGGGATCCCACAATGAGCAGTTCTTC.

This clonotype was observed at least ten times. The rearrangement joins TRBV20-1 to TRBJ1-1; D gene unclear. CDR1 and CDR2 (germline): DFQATT, SNEGSKA (reference sequence). The CDR3 sequence is 12 residues long. The germline V and J ends were trimmed by 3 bases and 7 bases, with 12 bases remaining between them. The CDR3 is CSASQVRDEAFF. The CDR3 nucleotides are TGCAGTGCTAGCCAGGTCCGTGATGAAGCTTTCTTT.

This clonotype was recorded a few times. The rearrangement uses TRBV20-1 and TRBJ2-1; TRBD2 agrees at 7 bases. Germline CDR1 is DFQATT and CDR2 is SNEGSKA (reference sequence). The CDR3 runs to 16 residues. V was pared by 2 bases and J by 4 bases, with 11 bases of the junction left unmatched. DNA for the CDR3: TGCAGTGCTAGATTTAGGGGAGCGGGACTATACAATGAGCAGTTCTTC. This translates into CSARFRGAGLYNEQFF.

The rearrangement links TRBV11-3 to TRBJ2-7, with TRBD2 matching over 9 bases. V shed 0 bases, J shed 5 bases, and the junction held 8 bases outside the gene matches. From germline, CDR1 is SGHNT and CDR2 YENEEA. The CDR3 spans 16 residues. CDR3 bases: TGTGCCAGCAGCTTAGATCATCAGCGGGAGGACAACGAGCAGTACTTC. Its translation is CASSLDHQREDNEQYF.

This clonotype appeared a few times. This rearrangement joins TRBV9 to TRBJ1-2; the D gene is possibly TRBD1 (5 bases). Trimming pared 0 bases from V and 8 bases from J, leaving 14 bases between. The CDR3 runs 14 residues. The germline V gene has CDR1 SGDLS and CDR2 YYNGEE. DNA for the CDR3: TGTGCCAGCAGCGTAGCGACAGCTTCAGGAGGCTACACCTTC. The encoded protein is CASSVATASGGYTF.

There are a few counts of this clonotype. The V gene is TRBV20-1, the J gene TRBJ2-2; 7 bases are shared with TRBD1. Germline loops: CDR1 DFQATT, CDR2 SNEGSKA (reference sequence). V lost 4 bases and J lost 4; bases outside the gene matches: 6. The CDR3 covers 14 residues. CDR3: CSATIGTATGELFF. CDR3 nucleotide sequence: TGCAGTGCTACTATAGGGACAGCCACCGGGGAGCTGTTTTTT.

The V and J genes are TRBV7-2 and TRBJ1-2; D remains ambiguous. Trimming took 2 bases from V and 0 from J, leaving 16 bases between them. CDR1 and CDR2 (germline): SGHTA, FQGNSA. The CDR3 sequence is 17 residues long. The CDR3 nucleotides read TGTGCCAGCAGCTTATTTACGGGCCGATTAGCTAACTATGGCTACACCTTC. Translating gives CASSLFTGRLANYGYTF. Full variable domain (rest looked up from reference TRBV7-2 and TRBJ1-2): GAGVSQSPSNKVTEKGKDVELRCDPISGHTALYWYRQSLGQGLEFLIYFQGNSAPDKSGLPSDRFSAERTGGSVSTLTIQRTQQEDSAVYLCASSLFTGRLANYGYTFGSGTRLTVV.

This clonotype was counted many times. This chain links TRBV6-5 with TRBJ2-1, with TRBD2 as a possible D gene (5 bases). Germline CDR1 and CDR2: MNHEY and SVGAGI. This CDR3 is built from 13 residues. V lost 2 bases, J lost 9 bases, and 11 bases lay in between. This CDR3 is CASSYGGSGEQFF. The CDR3 nucleotides read TGTGCCAGCAGTTACGGCGGGTCAGGTGAGCAGTTCTTC.